Described below is a single T cell receptor (beta chain) sequence and its context. Sequenced by immunoSEQ multiplex PCR; TCRdb stores in-frame clones only, minus some. The sample carries approximately 140,000 clones, about 89% recorded once. This sample is part of a study of T cell responses to AZD1222 COVID-19 vaccine. Per germline, CDR1 SNHLY and CDR2 FYNNEI. V shed 1 base and J shed 8 bases, with 11 bases lying between them. The CDR3 runs to 13 residues. The sequencing used peripheral blood, collected 28 days after the second AZD1222 dose. V usage is TRBV2 and J usage is TRBJ1-2; weak D call: TRBD1 (5 bases). The clonotype was recovered from an adult who received the AZD1222 COVID-19 vaccine. CDR3 DNA sequence: TGTGCCAGCAGTGAAGGACAGATGACGGGCTACACCTTC. It translates to CASSEGQMTGYTF.